Listed below are T cell receptor beta chains from one sample, sequenced in a study of blood T cell dynamics during melanoma immunotherapy. The protocol was immunoSEQ multiplex PCR, while the TCRdb copy is restricted to in-frame clones and leaves out a portion. There are 7,000 or so clones in the sample; 80% to 85% occur only once, and 16% lies in the top ten. The sequencing used blood, collected from a patient treated with checkpoint blockade. Receptors originate from a human donor with melanoma. Both conserved end residues are part of each CDR3. Fields, in order: clone size, D gene, V gene, J gene, CDR3 protein, CDR3 DNA. The D gene is left open where the match is weak. Expanded clones are given a class, and other clones once, few, many or no size at all.

size: -
D: -
V: TRBV6-1
J: TRBJ1-2
CDR3: CASSELRDGYTF
DNA: TGTGCCAGCAGTGAACTCAGGGATGGCTACACCTTC

size: -
D: -
V: TRBV25-1
J: TRBJ2-7
CDR3: CASSVTGYEQYF
DNA: TGTGCCAGCAGTGTCACCGGCTACGAGCAGTACTTC

size: few
D: -
V: TRBV19
J: TRBJ1-2
CDR3: CASSRETEAYTF
DNA: TGTGCCAGTAGTCGCGAGACAGAAGCCTACACCTTC

size: -
D: TRBD1
V: TRBV5-1
J: TRBJ2-5
CDR3: CASSGDRGEETQYF
DNA: TGCGCCAGCAGCGGGGACAGGGGTGAAGAGACCCAGTACTTC

size: -
D: TRBD2
V: TRBV4-2
J: TRBJ2-7
CDR3: CASSQDQSSGFAYEQYF
DNA: TGTGCCAGCAGCCAAGATCAGAGTAGCGGGTTCGCCTACGAGCAGTACTTC

size: -
D: -
V: TRBV2
J: TRBJ2-1
CDR3: CASSLLGDEQFF
DNA: TGTGCCAGCAGTTTACTCGGGGATGAGCAGTTCTTC

size: -
D: TRBD2
V: TRBV2
J: TRBJ2-7
CDR3: CASTLGSGSREQYF
DNA: TGTGCCAGCACCCTGGGTAGCGGGTCCCGCGAGCAGTACTTC

size: -
D: TRBD2
V: TRBV7-6
J: TRBJ2-7
CDR3: CASSLTSGVYEQYF
DNA: TGTGCCAGCAGCCTGACTAGCGGGGTTTACGAGCAGTACTTC

size: -
D: -
V: TRBV4-3
J: TRBJ1-2
CDR3: CASSQGQFGYTF
DNA: TGCGCCAGCAGCCAAGGACAGTTTGGCTACACCTTC

size: -
D: TRBD2
V: TRBV6-5
J: TRBJ2-7
CDR3: CASSYGTSGSHEQYF
DNA: TGTGCCAGCAGTTACGGGACTAGCGGGAGTCACGAGCAGTACTTC

size: once
D: TRBD2
V: TRBV5-6
J: TRBJ2-7
CDR3: CASSLTSGSFFVYEQYF
DNA: TGTGCCAGCAGCTTGACTAGCGGGAGCTTTTTCGTGTACGAGCAGTACTTC

size: -
D: -
V: TRBV28
J: TRBJ1-4
CDR3: CASSPYERSTNEKLFF
DNA: TGTGCCAGCAGTCCCTATGAGCGGTCAACTAATGAAAAACTGTTTTTT

size: -
D: -
V: TRBV6-1
J: TRBJ2-7
CDR3: CASTLDSSYEQYF
DNA: TGTGCCAGCACCTTGGACTCCTCCTACGAGCAGTACTTC

size: -
D: -
V: TRBV19
J: TRBJ1-1
CDR3: CASSIEGVMNTEAFF
DNA: TGTGCCAGTAGTATAGAAGGAGTCATGAACACTGAAGCTTTCTTT

size: -
D: -
V: TRBV19
J: TRBJ2-2
CDR3: CASSIKNTGELFF
DNA: TGTGCCAGTAGTATAAAGAACACCGGGGAGCTGTTTTTT

size: -
D: TRBD2
V: TRBV12-5
J: TRBJ2-2
CDR3: CASGLGASGTTGELFF
DNA: TGTGCTAGTGGTTTGGGGGCTAGCGGGACCACCGGGGAGCTGTTTTTT

size: -
D: -
V: TRBV28
J: TRBJ2-7
CDR3: CASSLPTLSYEQYF
DNA: TGTGCCAGCAGTTTACCCACCCTCTCCTACGAGCAGTACTTC

size: -
D: TRBD1
V: TRBV5-1
J: TRBJ1-4
CDR3: CASSDRQGPNEKLFF
DNA: TGCGCCAGCAGTGACAGACAGGGGCCTAATGAAAAACTGTTTTTT

size: -
D: -
V: TRBV28
J: TRBJ1-5
CDR3: CASSFSTGKRQPQHF
DNA: TGTGCCAGCAGTTTCTCTACAGGGAAAAGGCAGCCCCAGCATTTT

size: -
D: TRBD1
V: TRBV5-1
J: TRBJ2-7
CDR3: CASRRGQGAYEQYF
DNA: TGCGCCAGCCGGAGGGGACAGGGGGCCTACGAGCAGTACTTC

size: -
D: -
V: TRBV28
J: TRBJ1-1
CDR3: CASSLGLLGGTEAFF
DNA: TGTGCCAGCAGTTTAGGGCTCCTCGGGGGCACTGAAGCTTTCTTT

size: -
D: -
V: TRBV18
J: TRBJ1-2
CDR3: CASSPAFPGDPNYGYTF
DNA: TGTGCCAGCTCACCAGCCTTTCCAGGGGACCCTAACTATGGCTACACCTTC

size: -
D: -
V: TRBV6-1
J: TRBJ2-7
CDR3: CASSEHKGYEQYF
DNA: TGTGCCAGCAGTGAACATAAGGGTTACGAGCAGTACTTC

size: -
D: -
V: TRBV19
J: TRBJ1-2
CDR3: CASSIKHSPYGYTF
DNA: TGTGCCAGTAGTATAAAGCATTCTCCTTATGGCTACACCTTC

size: -
D: -
V: TRBV28
J: TRBJ2-7
CDR3: CASSPQPYEQYF
DNA: TGTGCCAGCAGTCCCCAACCTTACGAGCAGTACTTC

size: -
D: -
V: TRBV4-3
J: TRBJ1-6
CDR3: CASSQGTPGEISPLHF
DNA: TGCGCCAGCAGCCAGGGTACCCCAGGGGAAATATCACCCCTCCACTTT